This is a list of T cell receptor beta chains from one sample in a study of T-cell memory formation after mild COVID-19. TCRdb called the 5' RACE reads again in MiXCR, with one record for every CDR3 protein. The sample gives about 250,000 distinct CDR3 sequences, about a sixth of which show up once; more than 20% is in the top ten. Source material: PBMCs or a T cell subset sorted from them (not recorded which). Receptors originate from a young man who had mild COVID-19 (a few samples of this study predate the infection). Cell type and time point are not known. CDR3s include the opening cysteine and the closing phenylalanine or tryptophan. D genes are given only for firm matches. Clone size, where shown, is once, few, many, or a class for clones that have expanded.

j_gene | d_gene | abundance | v_gene | CDR3aa | CDR3nt
TRBJ2-3 | - | - | TRBV28 | CASTLTGDSTDTQYF | TGTGCCAGCACCTTGACAGGAGACTCCACAGATACGCAGTATTTT
TRBJ1-5 | TRBD1 | few | TRBV30 | CAWSVGTGGQPQHF | TGTGCCTGGAGTGTGGGGACAGGGGGACAGCCCCAGCATTTT
TRBJ2-2 | TRBD2 | - | TRBV7-3 | CASSPGLAGGRNGELFF | TGTGCCAGCAGCCCTGGACTAGCGGGGGGGCGAAACGGGGAGCTGTTTTTT
TRBJ1-1 | - | few | TRBV12-3/TRBV12-4 | CASSLRQKSSEAFF | TGTGCCAGCAGTTTACGGCAGAAATCCTCCGAAGCTTTCTTT
TRBJ1-1 | - | few | TRBV7-2 | CATRYLIGLGSTEAFF | TGTGCCACCAGATACTTAATAGGGCTGGGGTCCACTGAAGCTTTCTTT
TRBJ2-3 | - | few | TRBV4-2 | CASSQDETRSDTQYF | TGTGCCAGCAGCCAAGACGAGACTAGATCGGATACGCAGTATTTT
TRBJ1-2 | TRBD1 | few | TRBV28 | CASSETTGGGYGYTF | TGTGCCAGCAGCGAGACGACAGGGGGCGGGTATGGCTACACCTTC
TRBJ1-5 | TRBD1 | few | TRBV6-6 | CASSGRSGGGNQPQHF | TGTGCCAGCAGCGGCAGGTCAGGGGGTGGCAATCAGCCCCAGCATTTT
TRBJ1-5 | - | - | TRBV9 | CASSVPGVIDSNQPQHF | TGTGCCAGCAGCGTTCCAGGGGTAATAGATAGCAATCAGCCCCAGCATTTT
TRBJ2-5 | - | - | TRBV7-9 | CASSHSERTQYF | TGTGCCAGCAGCCACTCCGAGCGGACCCAGTACTTC
TRBJ1-1 | - | - | TRBV10-2 | CASRGVGGNTEAFF | TGCGCCAGCAGGGGGGTTGGTGGGAACACTGAAGCTTTCTTT
TRBJ1-2 | - | - | TRBV2 | CASSGSGGGYTF | TGTGCCAGCAGTGGGTCCGGGGGTGGCTACACCTTC
TRBJ2-1 | TRBD1 | - | TRBV5-4 | CASSLDRGDEQFF | TGTGCCAGCAGCTTGGACAGGGGCGATGAGCAGTTCTTC
TRBJ2-4 | - | - | TRBV10-3 | CAISESTGENIQYF | TGTGCCATCAGTGAGTCGACGGGGGAAAACATTCAGTACTTC
TRBJ1-5 | - | - | TRBV19 | CASSTTRTDPTHF | TGTGCCAGTAGTACGACCCGGACAGATCCCACGCATTTT
TRBJ1-1 | - | - | TRBV4-1 | CASSQVSGTTEAFF | TGCGCCAGCAGCCAAGTTTCGGGGACCACTGAAGCTTTCTTT
TRBJ2-3 | TRBD2 | few | TRBV5-1 | CASSLGLALAQYF | TGCGCCAGCAGCTTGGGACTAGCCCTGGCGCAGTATTTT
TRBJ1-2 | TRBD1 | - | TRBV29-1 | CSVSGTGVYGYTF | TGCAGCGTTTCCGGGACAGGGGTCTATGGCTACACCTTC
TRBJ1-6 | - | many | TRBV20-1 | CSAVDSASPLHF | TGCAGTGCCGTAGACAGTGCTTCACCCCTCCACTTT
TRBJ2-2 | TRBD2 | few | TRBV6-5 | CASSVSGGGTGELFF | TGTGCCAGCAGTGTTAGCGGGGGGGGTACCGGGGAGCTGTTTTTT
TRBJ1-1 | - | few | TRBV20-1 | CSAPLKGPNTEAFF | TGCAGTGCTCCCTTGAAGGGGCCGAACACTGAAGCTTTCTTT
TRBJ1-1 | - | - | TRBV20-1 | CSARVPPGAEAFF | TGCAGTGCTAGAGTACCCCCAGGGGCTGAAGCTTTCTTT
TRBJ1-6 | - | - | TRBV27 | CASGGLGPVYNSPLHF | TGTGCCAGCGGGGGGCTCGGGCCGGTCTATAATTCACCCCTCCACTTT
TRBJ2-5 | - | - | TRBV5-6 | CASSPVRGWETQYF | TGTGCCAGCAGCCCGGTTAGGGGTTGGGAGACCCAGTACTTC
TRBJ2-3 | - | - | TRBV5-1 | CASSLPGDRQYF | TGCGCCAGCAGCCTTCCGGGAGATAGGCAGTATTTT
TRBJ2-6 | - | - | TRBV12-3/TRBV12-4 | CASSFGKILGANVLTF | TGTGCCAGCAGTTTTGGGAAGATCTTAGGGGCCAACGTCCTGACTTTC
TRBJ1-2 | - | - | TRBV29-1 | CSVGRGSGYTF | TGCAGCGTTGGAAGGGGGTCTGGCTACACCTTC
TRBJ2-1 | - | few | TRBV27 | CASSLSPLSEQFF | TGTGCCAGCAGTTTATCCCCCCTGAGTGAGCAGTTCTTC
TRBJ1-1 | - | few | TRBV12-3/TRBV12-4 | CASSHTRFVNTEAFF | TGTGCCAGCAGCCACACCCGGTTTGTGAACACTGAAGCTTTCTTT
TRBJ2-6 | TRBD2 | few | TRBV29-1 | CSARGGEGSGANVLTF | TGCAGCGCCCGGGGAGGGGAGGGCTCTGGGGCCAACGTCCTGACTTTC
TRBJ2-3 | - | few | TRBV7-2 | CASSSGLGTDTQYF | TGTGCCAGCAGCTCGGGACTGGGCACAGATACGCAGTATTTT
TRBJ2-1 | - | many | TRBV6-6 | CASSPRAGNEQFF | TGTGCCAGCAGCCCCCGAGCGGGCAATGAGCAGTTCTTC
TRBJ2-1 | TRBD2 | many | TRBV4-3 | CASSGGRARFNEQFF | TGCGCCAGCAGCGGTGGGAGGGCGCGGTTTAATGAGCAGTTCTTC
TRBJ2-7 | - | - | TRBV6-2/TRBV6-3 | CASSYSITGRGEQYF | TGTGCCAGCAGTTACTCGATAACAGGGAGAGGCGAGCAGTACTTC
TRBJ1-3 | - | - | TRBV28 | CASSLTHRVIYF | TGTGCCAGCAGTTTAACCCACAGGGTCATATATTTT
TRBJ1-2 | - | - | TRBV5-6 | CASSPEGSANYGYTF | TGTGCCAGCAGCCCCGAGGGCAGTGCTAACTATGGCTACACCTTC
TRBJ2-3 | TRBD2 | few | TRBV27 | CATLRTSGGAGTDTQYF | TGTGCCACCCTACGGACTAGCGGGGGGGCCGGTACAGATACGCAGTATTTT